The clone carrying this T cell receptor (beta chain) was seen only a few times. What it binds is unknown. Germline V lookup: CDR1 MNHNY, CDR2 SVGAGI (reference sequence). Trimming removed 0 bases at V and 8 bases at J, with 8 bases between. This CDR3 spans 14 amino acids. The data were obtained in a study of human T cells and chemical hapten exposure. As for the study in general: Small pooled library volume differences mainly caused per-sample TCR yield variation. Whole-study findings and limits: With DPC sensitization, TCRs exceeding 1 in 1000 frequency showed no change.

In the original analysis: Per-sample TCR counts ranged from about 20,000 to 700,000, median around 96,000. TCRdb reprocessed the RACE reads with MiXCR, giving one entry per CDR3 protein. The V and J calls come from TCRdb's annotation, not from the publication. Of 80,000 to 100,000 distinct CDR3 sequences listed, just under 9% are singletons. The time point here: healthy volunteer bleed at 2 weeks. The authors extracted total RNA from unfractionated whole blood. The rearrangement joins TRBV6-6 to TRBJ1-6, with D unresolved. The sample taken for sequencing was whole blood. This clonotype originated in a female donor in good health. Some clones in this sample may be carry-over from other donors' samples. CDR3 residues: CASSYSATDSPLHF. For the CDR3, the DNA is TGTGCCAGCAGTTACTCTGCAACGGATTCACCCCTCCACTTT.